The 15 T cell receptor beta chains presented below share a single source sample, sequenced in a study of blood T cell repertoires in COVID-19. Here immunoSEQ multiplex PCR was the method, and the copy in TCRdb shows in-frame clones only, minus some. Among about 210,000 clones listed, just over 85% were seen once. Sample: peripheral blood. Receptor source: a man aged 18 to 35 with active or convalescent COVID-19.

V gene TRBV2 combines with J gene TRBJ2-4; perhaps TRBD2 as D (5 bases). This CDR3 has 13 residues. Germline V lookup: CDR1 SNHLY, CDR2 FYNNEI. Trimming removed 8 bases at V and 3 bases at J, with 11 bases between. The CDR3 region is CASVKEDKNIQYF. For the CDR3, the DNA is TGTGCCAGCGTCAAGGAGGACAAAAACATTCAGTACTTC.

V and J are TRBV27 and TRBJ1-1; TRBD1 matches at 12 bases. Germline CDR1 is MNHEY and CDR2 is SMNVEV (reference sequence). CDR3 length equals 16 residues. V was clipped by 2 bases and J by 5 bases; unmatched bases: 6. CDR3 in amino acids: CASSLRGTGGLTEAFF. The DNA for the CDR3 is TGTGCCAGCAGTTTAAGGGGGACAGGGGGCCTAACTGAAGCTTTCTTT.

This sequence joins TRBV30 and TRBJ2-1; D is perhaps TRBD2 (5 bases). The CDR3 sequence is 14 residues long. Per germline, CDR1 GTSNPN and CDR2 SVGIG (reference sequence). The CDR3 loop is CAKSIASSYNEQFF. CDR3 bases: TGTGCTAAATCCATAGCGAGCTCCTACAATGAGCAGTTCTTC.

This clone was observed once. The chain employs TRBV4-1 and TRBJ2-2; the D gene is possibly TRBD2 (6 bases). The germline gives CDR1 MGHRA, CDR2 YSYEKL. V gave up 0 bases and J gave up 7 bases, with 12 bases separating them. The CDR3 is 15 amino acids. The CDR3 reads CASSQDRLVGGELFF. DNA for the CDR3: TGCGCCAGCAGCCAAGATCGACTAGTTGGCGGGGAGCTGTTTTTT.

The V call is TRBV4-2, the J call TRBJ2-1; 7 bases are a match to TRBD2. The germline gives CDR1 LGHNA, CDR2 YNFKEQ. V shed 0 bases and J 4 bases; nucleotides not matched to a gene: 12. The CDR3 is 18 residues long. The CDR3 coding sequence is TGTGCCAGCAGCCAAGATCTACCCAGGACTAGTGATTACAATGAGCAGTTCTTC. Protein: CASSQDLPRTSDYNEQFF.

For the CDR3, the DNA is TGTGCCAGCAGCTTTTACAGACAGTACATGAACACTGAAGCTTTCTTT. Its protein is CASSFYRQYMNTEAFF. This sequence joins TRBV5-4 and TRBJ1-1, with a possible D match to TRBD1 (5 bases). CDR1 is SGHNT, CDR2 YYREEE, per germline (reference sequence). The CDR3 has 16 amino acids. Trimming took 2 bases from V and 0 from J, leaving 14 bases between them.

The V gene is TRBV27, the J gene TRBJ1-1; D not certain. Deletions cut 5 bases from V and 4 bases from J, with 17 bases between. The germline CDR1 and CDR2 sequences are MNHEY and SMNVEV (reference sequence). The CDR3 sequence is 15 residues long. CDR3 residues: CASSRWPVEGTEAFF. CDR3 coding DNA: TGTGCCAGCAGTCGTTGGCCGGTGGAGGGCACTGAAGCTTTCTTT.

The V and J genes are TRBV6-5 and TRBJ1-2; D remains ambiguous. Trimming shortened V by 4 bases and J by 1 base, and 4 bases separated the two germline ends. The CDR3 consists of 12 residues. Germline CDR1 and CDR2: MNHEY and SVGAGI. The CDR3 region is CASSSGNYGYTF. The CDR3 DNA is TGTGCCAGCAGTTCGGGTAACTATGGCTACACCTTC.

J is TRBJ1-2 and V is TRBV19, with a tentative D call TRBD1 (5 bases). V shed 3 bases and J shed 4 bases, with 9 bases lying between them. The CDR3 contains 13 residues. The germline gives CDR1 LNHDA, CDR2 SQIVND (reference sequence). CDR3 coding DNA: TGTGCCAGTAGTATCCCGACAGTCTATGGCTACACCTTC. It translates to CASSIPTVYGYTF. Complete variable domain (other parts from reference TRBV19 and TRBJ1-2): DGGITQSPKYLFRKEGQNVTLSCEQNLNHDAMYWYRQDPGQGLRLIYYSQIVNDFQKGDIAEGYSVSREKKESFPLTVTSAQKNPTAFYLCASSIPTVYGYTFGSGTRLTVV.

The count of this clone is one. The genes are TRBV27 and TRBJ2-5, with D maybe TRBD1 (6 bases). Germline values: CDR1 MNHEY, CDR2 SMNVEV (reference sequence). This CDR3 region has 17 residues. V was pared by 5 bases and J by 1 base, with 20 bases between. The DNA for the CDR3 is TGTGCCAGCAGTAGTAGACCGGGACAATGGCTCCAAGAGACCCAGTACTTC. Its translation: CASSSRPGQWLQETQYF.

This clone was counted once. The V call is TRBV27, the J call TRBJ2-3; 13 positions agree with TRBD2. The ends lost 3 bases at V and 2 bases at J; junction bases unmatched: 2. Per the germline V gene, CDR1 is MNHEY and CDR2 is SMNVEV (reference sequence). The CDR3 covers 16 residues. The CDR3 loop is CASSFGTSGATDTQYF. CDR3 nucleotides: TGTGCCAGCAGTTTCGGGACTAGCGGGGCCACAGATACGCAGTATTTT.

The chain couples TRBV19 to TRBJ2-1, with D maybe TRBD1 (6 bases). Between the trimmed V and J ends, which lost 4 bases and 2 bases, there was a span of 12 bases. The CDR3 sequence is 15 residues long. Per germline, CDR1 LNHDA and CDR2 SQIVND (reference sequence). CDR3 sequence: CASSRTGKTYNEQFF. In DNA form, the CDR3 reads TGTGCCAGTAGTAGAACAGGGAAAACCTACAATGAGCAGTTCTTC. The full variable domain, its missing parts supplied by reference TRBV19 and TRBJ2-1, is DGGITQSPKYLFRKEGQNVTLSCEQNLNHDAMYWYRQDPGQGLRLIYYSQIVNDFQKGDIAEGYSVSREKKESFPLTVTSAQKNPTAFYLCASSRTGKTYNEQFFGPGTRLTVL.

The gene calls are TRBV7-2 and TRBJ2-7, with D possibly matching TRBD1 (6 bases). Germline V gene sequence: CDR1 SGHTA, CDR2 FQGNSA. The CDR3 extends over 15 amino acids. V dropped 1 base and J dropped 3 bases, with 13 bases sitting between them. The CDR3 DNA sequence: TGTGCCAGCAGCTTAGAACAGGGTGTGTTCTACGAGCAGTACTTC. This gives the protein CASSLEQGVFYEQYF.

V and J are TRBV5-6 and TRBJ2-7, with D maybe TRBD2 (5 bases). The CDR3 consists of 13 residues. V lost 3 bases and J 6 bases, leaving 13 bases between the germline ends. Germline V gene lookup returns CDR1 SGHDT and CDR2 YYEEEE. The CDR3 protein is CASSSGLHLEQYF. The CDR3 DNA is TGTGCCAGCAGCTCCGGACTGCACCTCGAGCAGTACTTC. The entire variable domain, with the rest obtained from reference TRBV5-6 and TRBJ2-7, is as follows: DAGVTQSPTHLIKTRGQQVTLRCSPKSGHDTVSWYQQALGQGPQFIFQYYEEEERQRGNFPDRFSGHQFPNYSSELNVNALLLGDSALYLCASSSGLHLEQYFGPGTRLTVT.

The chain links TRBV6-5 to TRBJ2-3, with 7 bases fitting TRBD2. The CDR3 sequence is 10 residues long. V lost 8 bases to trimming and J lost 8 bases; unmatched junction nucleotides: 1. The germline V gene encodes CDR1 MNHEY and CDR2 SVGAGI. CDR3 DNA: TGTGCCAGCGGGAGGGGTACGCAGTATTTT. Translation gives CASGRGTQYF.